This T cell receptor (beta chain) came from a study of blood T cell repertoires in COVID-19. TCRdb's table, derived via immunoSEQ multiplex PCR, lists solely in-frame clones and lacks some. The data show 65,000 to 85,000 clones, about four fifths seen once. The CDR3 covers 16 residues. With V trimmed by 5 bases and J by 4 bases, 10 bases remained unmatched. Looked up from germline, CDR1 is SGHAT and CDR2 is FQNNGV. The chain is built from TRBV11-2 and TRBJ2-5; TRBD2 aligns across 10 bases. Source material: peripheral blood. This sequence was found in a man in his fifties or sixties with active COVID-19. The CDR3 sequence is CASSLRLAGHGETQYF. In nucleotides, the CDR3 is TGTGCCAGCAGCCTTCGACTAGCGGGCCACGGAGAGACCCAGTACTTC.